The clone carrying this T cell receptor (beta chain) has a single count. No antigen is known for it. The data originate from a study of immune cell composition in non-small cell lung cancer. Overall study findings and caveats: Clones >0.5% enriched in tumour were rarer in adenocarcinoma (approximately 33%) than squamous (approximately 80%).

Normal lung sampling was at least 3 cm from the tumour, as distant as possible. Generated by immunoSEQ multiplex PCR, the TCRdb table keeps only in-frame clones and is missing some. The table has roughly 2,100 clones, 75% seen once; the top ten hold 14%. The CDR3 length is 12 residues. The V and J ends lost 5 bases and 1 base respectively, with 5 bases between them. Germline CDR1 reads SEHNR; CDR2 reads FQNEAQ (reference sequence). Sequencing input: non-adjacent lung tissue. This receptor was obtained from a human donor with non-small cell lung cancer. The gene calls are TRBV7-9 and TRBJ2-5; D not resolved. Here the CDR3 DNA reads TGTGCCAGCAGCGACTCCCAAGAGACCCAGTACTTC. Amino acids: CASSDSQETQYF. Full variable domain (remainder filled in from reference TRBV7-9 and TRBJ2-5): DTGVSQNPRHKITKRGQNVTFRCDPISEHNRLYWYRQTLGQGPEFLTYFQNEAQLEKSRLLSDRFSAERPKGSFSTLEIQRTEQGDSAMYLCASSDSQETQYFGPGTRLLVL.